Presented here are 30 T cell receptor beta chains from one specimen sequenced in a study of T cells in narcolepsy. Some clones are missing from TCRdb's copy, which holds only in-frame ones; the method was immunoSEQ multiplex PCR. The sample lists 35,000 to 40,000 clones, around 82% occurring once. The specimen sequenced was CD45RA- memory CD4+ T cells from PBMCs. The origin of the receptors is a human donor with narcolepsy.

The CDR3 protein is CASSGRGGRETQYF. The CDR3 nucleotides read TGTGCCAGCAGTGGGCGGGGGGGCCGTGAGACCCAGTACTTC. The chain has TRBV11-2 and TRBJ2-5; 9 nucleotides line up with TRBD2. V dropped 6 bases and J dropped 5; count of bases not matched to a gene: 7. From germline, CDR1 is SGHAT and CDR2 FQNNGV. The CDR3 length is 14 residues.

This clone has just one count. The gene calls are TRBV27 and TRBJ1-1; D is unclear. Germline V gene sequence: CDR1 MNHEY, CDR2 SMNVEV (reference sequence). The CDR3 length is 13 residues. Trimming cost V 6 bases and J 0 bases, with 8 bases left between them. CDR3 amino acids: CASRKGMNTEAFF. The CDR3 DNA sequence: TGTGCCAGCAGAAAAGGGATGAACACTGAAGCTTTCTTT.

The rearrangement joins TRBV28 to TRBJ2-7; the D call may be TRBD1 or TRBD2 (5 bases each). The CDR3 is 13 amino acids. The V gene's germline CDR1 is MDHEN and CDR2 SYDVKM. Trimming shortened V by 6 bases and J by 1 base, and 10 bases separated the two germline ends. The CDR3 region has the DNA TGTGCCAGCAGCCGAGGGGATTCCTACGAGCAGTACTTC. This gives the protein CASSRGDSYEQYF.

This chain joins TRBV7-9 and TRBJ2-5, with 8 bases identical to TRBD1. The CDR3 is made up of 13 amino acids. Germline-derived CDR1 and CDR2 are SEHNR and FQNEAQ (reference sequence). Germline trimming cut 2 bases from V and 8 bases from J; bases unmatched to any gene: 4. The CDR3 coding sequence is TGTGCCAGCAGCTTAACAGGGGGTAGAACCCAGTACTTC. Translating gives CASSLTGGRTQYF.

This rearrangement joins TRBV5-1 to TRBJ1-6; no clear D. Trimming left V 0 bases short and J 0 bases short, with 7 bases between. CDR3 size: 16 residues. CDR1 SGHRS and CDR2 YFSETQ come from the germline V gene. The CDR3 reads CASSLGAVSYNSPLHF. CDR3 nucleotide sequence: TGCGCCAGCAGCTTGGGGGCCGTCTCCTATAATTCACCCCTCCACTTT.

The count of this clone is one. The V gene is TRBV4-1, the J gene TRBJ2-7; D not certain. V lost 6 bases and J lost 2, with 14 bases in between. Per germline, CDR1 MGHRA and CDR2 YSYEKL. The CDR3 spans 14 residues. The CDR3 DNA reads TGCGCCAGCAGTTTGCAGGAATTAACCTACGAGCAGTACTTC. Translated, it gives CASSLQELTYEQYF.

This sequence joins TRBV4-2 and TRBJ2-1; 13 bases are a match to TRBD2. The germline CDR1 and CDR2 sequences are LGHNA and YNFKEQ. Trimming removed 3 bases from V and 2 bases from J; junction bases left unmatched: 4. CDR3 length: 17 amino acids. The CDR3 nucleotides are TGTGCCAGCAGCCAGGAGACTAGCGGGGGGACCTACAATGAGCAGTTCTTC. It encodes CASSQETSGGTYNEQFF.

The gene calls are TRBV4-2 and TRBJ1-6; tentatively, D is TRBD1 (6 bases). The CDR3 covers 16 residues. V lost 0 bases and J lost 10, with 16 bases in between. Germline V lookup: CDR1 LGHNA, CDR2 YNFKEQ. The CDR3 sequence: CASSQDRIGDTSPLHF. As DNA, the CDR3 is TGTGCCAGCAGCCAAGATCGAATAGGGGACACCTCACCCCTCCACTTT.

V gene TRBV6-6 combines with J gene TRBJ2-7; the D is unclear. The V gene's germline CDR1 is MNHNY and CDR2 SVGAGI (reference sequence). V lost 0 bases to trimming and J lost 5 bases, with 8 bases between them. The CDR3 spans 13 residues. The chain's CDR3 is CASSYSSLDEQYF. CDR3 sequence (DNA): TGTGCCAGCAGTTACTCGAGTCTCGACGAGCAGTACTTC.

The chain employs TRBV5-6 and TRBJ2-7, with D hard to call. V was trimmed by 0 bases and J by 5 bases, leaving 12 bases between them. CDR1 and CDR2 from the germline V gene are SGHDT and YYEEEE. The CDR3 contains 14 residues. CDR3: CASSLVGNLNEQYF. The CDR3 nucleotides read TGTGCCAGCAGCTTGGTGGGAAATCTAAACGAGCAGTACTTC.

This clone was counted a single time. The rearrangement links TRBV6-5 to TRBJ2-7; TRBD2 aligns across 8 bases. Trimming cost V 6 bases and J 7 bases; bases outside gene matches: 14. There are 15 residues in the CDR3. Germline lookup yields CDR1 MNHEY and CDR2 SVGAGI. CDR3 amino acids: CASSPRPGGLNEQYF. The CDR3 coding sequence is TGTGCCAGCAGCCCCAGACCGGGGGGGCTCAATGAGCAGTACTTC.

The chain combines TRBV15 with TRBJ2-3; tentatively, D is TRBD1 or TRBD2 (6 bases each). V dropped 0 bases and J dropped 4 bases, with 17 bases sitting between them. The germline gives CDR1 LNHNV, CDR2 YYDKDF (reference sequence). CDR3 length equals 17 residues. In DNA form, the CDR3 reads TGTGCCACCAGCAGAGATCTTCACGGGGGCTGGTCAGATACGCAGTATTTT. Translated, it gives CATSRDLHGGWSDTQYF.

The genes are TRBV9 and TRBJ1-2, with TRBD1 identical over 8 bases. CDR1 and CDR2 (germline): SGDLS, YYNGEE. The CDR3 runs to 13 residues. Unmatched junction bases numbered 5, after V lost 2 bases and J lost 8 bases. The CDR3: CASSVQGAGGYTF. The CDR3 nucleotides are TGTGCCAGCAGCGTGCAGGGGGCGGGAGGCTACACCTTC.

The chain couples TRBV30 to TRBJ2-3; D is uncertain. Germline CDR1 GTSNPN, CDR2 SVGIG (reference sequence). V was pared by 3 bases and J by 2 bases, with 9 bases between. This CDR3 has 13 residues. CDR3 bases: TGTGCCTGGAGAGCATCGTCCACAGATACGCAGTATTTT. This encodes CAWRASSTDTQYF.

This chain joins TRBV30 and TRBJ2-4; no clear D. Trimming pared 1 base from V and 7 bases from J, leaving 11 bases between. Germline CDR1 is GTSNPN and CDR2 is SVGIG (reference sequence). The CDR3 is 13 residues long. In DNA, the CDR3 is TGTGCCTGGAGTGAGTCGCCAGGCAACATTCAGTACTTC. Protein: CAWSESPGNIQYF.

Turning to this clone: Sequence at one end of the junction differs from germline and may be a read error. The chain carries TRBV7-7 and TRBJ2-1; 9 positions match TRBD2. CDR3 length: 20 amino acids. Germline values: CDR1 SSHAT, CDR2 FNYEAQ (reference sequence). The CDR3 is CASSLVPSGAGVSVHNEQFF. The CDR3 bases are TGTGCTAGCAGCTTAGTCCCTAGCGGGGCCGGAGTGAGCGTGCACAATGAGCAGTTCTTC.

The rearrangement joins TRBV19 to TRBJ1-2, with D hard to call. Deletions cut 2 bases from V and 5 bases from J, with 21 bases between. CDR1 LNHDA and CDR2 SQIVND come from the germline V gene (reference sequence). This CDR3 has 17 amino acids. The CDR3 protein is CASSIQVSPVRTYGYTF. CDR3 DNA: TGTGCCAGTAGTATACAGGTTAGCCCGGTCCGGACGTATGGCTACACCTTC. The full variable domain, its missing parts supplied by reference TRBV19 and TRBJ1-2, is DGGITQSPKYLFRKEGQNVTLSCEQNLNHDAMYWYRQDPGQGLRLIYYSQIVNDFQKGDIAEGYSVSREKKESFPLTVTSAQKNPTAFYLCASSIQVSPVRTYGYTFGSGTRLTVV.

The CDR3 region has the DNA TGTGCCAGCAGCCCATATTCTGGGGAGACCCAGTACTTC. Translated, it gives CASSPYSGETQYF. The chain joins TRBV7-2 to TRBJ2-5; D is ambiguous. Per germline, CDR1 SGHTA and CDR2 FQGNSA. There are 13 residues in the CDR3. The germline V and J ends were trimmed by 5 bases and 5 bases, with 12 bases remaining between them.

The gene calls are TRBV29-1 and TRBJ1-4; D is undetermined. V lost 8 bases, J lost 0 bases, and 10 bases lay in between. Germline CDR1 is SQVTM and CDR2 is ANQGSEA. This CDR3 region has 13 residues. This chain's CDR3 is CSLEISTNEKLFF. The CDR3 DNA sequence: TGCAGCCTGGAGATTTCAACTAATGAAAAACTGTTTTTT.

This chain connects TRBV28 to TRBJ2-7; D is uncertain. Germline-derived CDR1 and CDR2 are MDHEN and SYDVKM. The CDR3 sequence is 15 residues long. V gave up 2 bases and J gave up 2 bases, with 13 bases separating them. CDR3 region: CASSLISSAAYEQYF. CDR3 in DNA: TGTGCCAGCAGTTTAATATCGAGCGCTGCCTACGAGCAGTACTTC.

This clone was seen more than once but under ten times. This chain links TRBV7-2 with TRBJ1-6; D unclear. CDR3 length: 14 residues. CDR1 SGHTA and CDR2 FQGNSA come from the germline V gene. V was trimmed by 5 bases and J by 8 bases, leaving 13 bases between them. Here the CDR3 reads CASSLGTVDSPLHF. The CDR3 coding sequence is TGTGCCAGCAGCCTAGGAACAGTCGATTCACCCCTCCACTTT.

The rearrangement uses TRBV27 and TRBJ1-2, with 9 nucleotides matching TRBD1. This CDR3 contains 13 residues. V was clipped by 5 bases and J by 7 bases; unmatched bases: 5. Germline loops: CDR1 MNHEY, CDR2 SMNVEV (reference sequence). The CDR3 here is CASSRDRVGGYTF. In nucleotides, the CDR3 is TGTGCCAGCAGTAGGGACAGGGTGGGTGGCTACACCTTC.

The chain combines TRBV5-1 with TRBJ2-7; 10 bases align to TRBD1. The germline V gene encodes CDR1 SGHRS and CDR2 YFSETQ. V was clipped by 3 bases and J by 2 bases; unmatched bases: 2. CDR3 length equals 14 residues. In DNA, the CDR3 is TGCGCCAGCAGCTCGACAGGGGGCGCCTACGAGCAGTACTTC. Translated: CASSSTGGAYEQYF.

The chain uses TRBV5-1 and TRBJ2-3, with 8 bases lining up with TRBD2. The V and J ends lost 0 bases and 2 bases, in that order; junction bases with no gene match: 5. Germline assignment: CDR1 SGHRS and CDR2 YFSETQ. This CDR3 region has 16 residues. The DNA of the CDR3 is TGCGCCAGCAGCTTGGTCGTCGGGGGGGACACAGATACGCAGTATTTT. Amino acid sequence: CASSLVVGGDTDTQYF.

The chain is built from TRBV6-5 and TRBJ1-3; weak D call: TRBD1 (5 bases). Deletions cut 5 bases from V and 0 bases from J, with 11 bases between. Germline assignment: CDR1 MNHEY and CDR2 SVGAGI. This CDR3 comprises 15 residues. The CDR3 loop reads CASSRGPSSGNTIYF. In nucleotides, the CDR3 is TGTGCCAGCAGTCGGGGCCCTTCCTCTGGAAACACCATATATTTT.

This clone was counted a single time. This chain uses TRBV28 with TRBJ2-7, with 10 bases matching TRBD2. Germline V gene sequence: CDR1 MDHEN, CDR2 SYDVKM. This CDR3 spans 15 amino acids. V lost 2 bases, J lost 5 bases, and 6 bases stayed unmatched. This chain's CDR3 is CASSLPLGLADEQYF. CDR3 nucleotides: TGTGCCAGCAGTTTACCCTTAGGACTAGCGGACGAGCAGTACTTC.

The chain has TRBV27 and TRBJ2-7, with TRBD1 matching 8 bases. Losses at the gene ends were 6 bases for V and 4 bases for J; bases not matched to a gene: 8. The CDR3 is made up of 14 amino acids. The germline V gene encodes CDR1 MNHEY and CDR2 SMNVEV (reference sequence). DNA of the CDR3: TGTGCCAGCAGCGGGAGACAGGGGACGTACGAGCAGTACTTC. Amino acid sequence: CASSGRQGTYEQYF.

The chain has TRBV7-2 and TRBJ2-1; the D gene is possibly TRBD2 (5 bases). The V end lost 5 bases, the J end lost 10 bases, and 18 bases lay between the germline ends. The CDR3 covers 14 residues. Germline CDR1 and CDR2: SGHTA and FQGNSA. The chain's CDR3 is CASSLTSGSGEQFF. DNA for the CDR3: TGTGCCAGCAGCCTAACTAGTGGATCGGGGGAGCAGTTCTTC.

The gene calls are TRBV7-8 and TRBJ2-2; 7 bases line up with TRBD2. The CDR3 contains 14 residues. The germline CDR1 and CDR2 sequences are SGHVS and FQNEAQ. V was clipped by 4 bases and J by 4 bases; unmatched bases: 3. CDR3 sequence (DNA): TGTGCCAGCAGCTCTACTAGCGCCACCGGGGAGCTGTTTTTT. Translated, it gives CASSSTSATGELFF.

This chain connects TRBV18 to TRBJ2-7, with 7 bases identical to TRBD1. From germline, CDR1 is KGHSH and CDR2 LQKENI. This CDR3 region has 15 residues. Germline trimming cut 8 bases from V and 2 bases from J; bases unmatched to any gene: 12. CDR3 amino acids: CASQNPGTAPYEQYF. CDR3 bases: TGTGCCAGCCAAAATCCGGGGACAGCTCCCTACGAGCAGTACTTC.